The clone carrying this TCR beta chain was found many times. Its specificity is unknown. Other DNA sequences in this sample translate to the same CDR3. The source of the sample is a study of metastatic and nonmetastatic thyroid tumors. About the research overall: Across blood and tumor or nodule tissue, repertoires from malignant and benign thyroid patients were compared with one another.

Study results and limitations: It was reportedly found that TCR beta diversity was significantly higher in malignant thyroid tumors than in benign nodules, a difference seen in both blood and tumor samples.

Per the authors' pipeline: Clinicopathological groups differed in CDR3, with these differences serving to build a distant-metastasis classifier for papillary thyroid cancer. With MiXCR, TCRdb reprocessed the PCR reads. It is TCRdb's table, rather than the study itself, that gives the V and J calls and clone size. The sample consists of some 93,000 clones, approximately 11% of them appearing once. Patients were all untreated before their thyroid surgery. The source material was blood. This clonotype originated in a female donor with papillary thyroid cancer or a benign thyroid nodule (not recorded which). Some clones in this sample may be carry-over from other donors' samples.

This chain's CDR3 is CASSPRGLLGNEQFF. The CDR3 coding sequence is TGTGCCAGCAGCCCCAGGGGCCTTCTGGGCAATGAGCAGTTCTTC. The rearrangement links TRBV25-1 to TRBJ2-1; D perhaps matches TRBD1 (6 bases). CDR1 is MGHDK, CDR2 SYGVNS, per germline. Trimming shortened V by 6 bases and J by 6 bases, and 18 bases separated the two germline ends. The CDR3 is 15 residues long.